The entry below describes one T cell receptor (beta chain). Its specificity is unknown. This sample stems from a study of T cells after yellow fever vaccination. The study's findings and limits: Relatively few clonotypes were ones that appeared in both CD4 and CD8 compartments. Subsequent booster samples again held most clones from primary vaccination (96% CD4, about 85% CD8). In FACS-sorted repertoires, abundant clonotypes from the bulk population could appear as contaminants.

The length of the CDR3 is 15 residues. Germline V lookup: CDR1 ENHRY, CDR2 SYGVKD. Unmatched junction bases numbered 2, after V lost 3 bases and J lost 0 bases. 5'RACE template switching generated TCR cDNA, adding a universal primer site and UMIs. TCRdb reanalysed the 5' RACE reads using MiXCR and keeps one entry per CDR3 protein. The sample contains 300,000 to 400,000 distinct CDR3 sequences, approximately 4.2% of which appear only once. The sequenced sample was PBMCs, obtained 5 days after the yellow fever booster vaccination. This chain joins TRBV10-3 and TRBJ2-1; 7 bases match TRBD2. The receptor was derived from a man aged 18-30 years who received the YFV17D yellow fever vaccine. This chain's CDR3 is CAISDGGSSYNEQFF. The CDR3 DNA reads TGTGCCATCAGTGATGGCGGGAGCTCCTACAATGAGCAGTTCTTC.